This T cell receptor (beta chain) stems from a study of T cell responses to AZD1222 COVID-19 vaccine. Study-level points and caveats: Only a handful of AZD1222 recipients were seropositive at baseline. White British people made up most donors, females outnumbered males, and clonal diversity was possibly underestimated.

This CDR3 spans 16 amino acids. V dropped 2 bases and J dropped 3; count of bases not matched to a gene: 7. CDR1 and CDR2 (germline): LGHNA, YNFKEQ. Measured with immunoSEQ multiplex PCR; TCRdb has only the in-frame clones, and not every one. The sample has tens of thousands of clones, over 60% seen once. Concerning this clone itself: The antigen remains unidentified.

This chain links TRBV4-2 with TRBJ2-5; 9 bases are a match to TRBD2. The receptor's source is an adult in good health. Source: peripheral blood, taken on day 0 of AZD1222 vaccination. CDR3 coding DNA: TGTGCCAGCAGCCAAAGGGCGGGGGGGTCCGAAGAGACCCAGTACTTC. Encoded protein: CASSQRAGGSEETQYF.